These 4 T cell receptor beta chains were all obtained from the same sample, sequenced in a study of cytomegalovirus exposure and HLA in healthy donors. A multiplex PCR was run with 60 Vbeta primers and 13 Jbeta primers. The protocol was immunoSEQ multiplex PCR, while the TCRdb copy is restricted to in-frame clones and leaves out a portion. The table has 150,000 to 200,000 clones, 87% seen once. Sequences were obtained from PBMCs. The source is a girl under three years old in good health and CMV-seronegative.

This clone showed up just once. The chain employs TRBV6-1 and TRBJ2-5; D call uncertain. The germline V gene has CDR1 MNHNS and CDR2 SASEGT. V lost 6 bases, J lost 0 bases, and 5 bases lay in between. The CDR3 runs 12 residues. The CDR3 loop reads CASSSYQETQYF. The CDR3 region has the DNA TGTGCCAGCAGCTCGTACCAAGAGACCCAGTACTTC.

This chain connects TRBV29-1 to TRBJ2-7; TRBD1 aligns across 7 bases. This CDR3 is built from 13 residues. J gave up 2 bases and V 5 bases, and 6 bases lay outside the gene matches. Per germline, CDR1 SQVTM and CDR2 ANQGSEA. The CDR3 loop is CSVIGQATYEQYF. The CDR3 nucleotides are TGCAGCGTTATCGGACAGGCGACCTACGAGCAGTACTTC.

The chain uses TRBV5-4 and TRBJ2-1; 12 nucleotides line up with TRBD2. V was pared by 3 bases and J by 3 bases, with 4 bases of the junction left unmatched. The CDR3 length is 16 residues. Germline V lookup: CDR1 SGHNT, CDR2 YYREEE (reference sequence). Here the CDR3 reads CASSSPLAGGYNEQFF. CDR3 sequence (DNA): TGTGCCAGCAGCTCCCCACTAGCGGGGGGCTACAATGAGCAGTTCTTC. Based on the CDR3 plus reference TRBV5-4 and TRBJ2-1, the full variable domain is ETGVTQSPTHLIKTRGQQVTLRCSSQSGHNTVSWYQQALGQGPQFIFQYYREEENGRGNFPPRFSGLQFPNYSSELNVNALELDDSALYLCASSSPLAGGYNEQFFGPGTRLTVL.

V gene TRBV2 combines with J gene TRBJ1-1, with a tentative D call TRBD1 (6 bases). The germline gives CDR1 SNHLY, CDR2 FYNNEI. The CDR3 spans 15 residues. V lost 1 base and J lost 4, with 13 bases in between. The CDR3 reads CASSEDRAGTTEAFF. DNA of the CDR3: TGTGCCAGCAGTGAAGACAGGGCAGGGACCACTGAAGCTTTCTTT.